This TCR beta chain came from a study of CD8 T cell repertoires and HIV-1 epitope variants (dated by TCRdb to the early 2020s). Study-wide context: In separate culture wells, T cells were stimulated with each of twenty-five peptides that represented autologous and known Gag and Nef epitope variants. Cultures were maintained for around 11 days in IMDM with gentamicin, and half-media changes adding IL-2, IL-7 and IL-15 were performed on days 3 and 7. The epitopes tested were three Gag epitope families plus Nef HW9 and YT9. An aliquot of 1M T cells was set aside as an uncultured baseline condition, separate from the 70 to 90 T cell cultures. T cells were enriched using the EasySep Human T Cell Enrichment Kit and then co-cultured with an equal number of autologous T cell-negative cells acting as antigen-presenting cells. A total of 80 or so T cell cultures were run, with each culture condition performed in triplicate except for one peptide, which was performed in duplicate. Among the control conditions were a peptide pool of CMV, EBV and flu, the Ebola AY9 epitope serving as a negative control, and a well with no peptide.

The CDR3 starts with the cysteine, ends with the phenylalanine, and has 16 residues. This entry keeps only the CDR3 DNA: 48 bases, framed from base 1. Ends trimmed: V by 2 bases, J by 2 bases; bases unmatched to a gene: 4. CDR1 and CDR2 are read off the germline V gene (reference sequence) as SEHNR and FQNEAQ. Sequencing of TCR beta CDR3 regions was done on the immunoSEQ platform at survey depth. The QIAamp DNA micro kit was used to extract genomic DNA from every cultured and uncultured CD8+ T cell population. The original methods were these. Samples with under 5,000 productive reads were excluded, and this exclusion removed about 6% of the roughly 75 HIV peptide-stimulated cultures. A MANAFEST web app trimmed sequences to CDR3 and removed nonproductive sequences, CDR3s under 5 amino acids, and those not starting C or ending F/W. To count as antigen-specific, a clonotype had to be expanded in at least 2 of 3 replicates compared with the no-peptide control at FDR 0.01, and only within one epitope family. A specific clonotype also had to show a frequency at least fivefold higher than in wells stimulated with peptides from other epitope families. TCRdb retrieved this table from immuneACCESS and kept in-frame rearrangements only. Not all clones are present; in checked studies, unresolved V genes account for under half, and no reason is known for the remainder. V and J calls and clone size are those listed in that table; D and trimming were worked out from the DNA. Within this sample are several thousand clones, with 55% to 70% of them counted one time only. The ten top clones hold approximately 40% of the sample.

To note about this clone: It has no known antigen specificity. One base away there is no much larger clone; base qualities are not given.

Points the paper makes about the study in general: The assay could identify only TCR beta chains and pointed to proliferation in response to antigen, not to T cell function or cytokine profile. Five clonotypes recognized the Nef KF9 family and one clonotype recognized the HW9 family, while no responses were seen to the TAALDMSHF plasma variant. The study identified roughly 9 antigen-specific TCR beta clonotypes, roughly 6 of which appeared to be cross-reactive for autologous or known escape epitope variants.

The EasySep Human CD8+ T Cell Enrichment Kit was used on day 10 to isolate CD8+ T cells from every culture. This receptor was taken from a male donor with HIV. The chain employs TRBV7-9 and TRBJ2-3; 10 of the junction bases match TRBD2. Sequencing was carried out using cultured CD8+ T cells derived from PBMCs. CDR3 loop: CASSLYSGGNTDTQYF. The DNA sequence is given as TGTGCCAGCAGCTTATATAGCGGGGGGAACACAGATACGCAGTATTTT.